The clone carrying this TCR beta chain was found a few times. The record originates from a study of blood T cell repertoires in COVID-19. Study as a whole: COVID-19 samples, acute and convalescent, were from the United States, Italy and Spain. PBMCs, B-cell-depleted T cells, or T cells were the source of the cDNA or gDNA that made up the material.

The CDR3 consists of 15 residues. Germline V gene data show CDR1 as LGHDT and CDR2 as YNNKEL (reference sequence). J lost 4 bases, V lost 5 bases, and 8 bases had no gene match. Original data processing: Amplification from reference gene primers served as the basis for estimated nucleated cell counts. Sequencing used immunoSEQ multiplex PCR; TCRdb keeps in-frame clones, though not all of them. The V and J calls and clone size are taken from that table; D and trimming were inferred from the DNA. The sample lists 410,000 or so clones, 89% seen once, with roughly 1.4% in the top ten. One Seattle source followed patients from active infection through their disease course.

The TCR comes from a woman between 40 and 55 years old with COVID-19, enrolled during active disease. The sequenced material came from peripheral blood. The V and J genes are TRBV3-1 (or the pseudogene TRBV3-2) and TRBJ1-3; 7 positions agree with TRBD1. CDR3 loop: CASSGRQGVGNTIYF. The CDR3, as DNA: TGTGCCAGCAGCGGAAGACAGGGAGTGGGAAACACCATATATTTT.